Reported below is one TCR beta chain. This entry comes from a study of graft-versus-host responses after intestinal transplantation. This CDR3 has 12 amino acids. Data came from immunoSEQ multiplex PCR; TCRdb stores just in-frame clones and leaves some out. The sample includes around 18,000 clones, roughly 82% of them seen just once. From the graft tissue, intraepithelial and lamina propria lymphocytes were released through processing. The source material was ileum tissue, sampled 17 days after transplant. The clonotype originates from a human patient who received an intestinal transplant, so some T cells may come from the graft donor. The rearrangement uses TRBV21-1 and TRBJ2-7. TRBV21-1 is labeled a pseudogene. The CDR3 spells CASLRSSYEQYF. CDR3 DNA sequence: TGTGCCAGCCTACGCAGCTCCTACGAGCAGTACTTC.